This T cell receptor (beta chain) originates from a study of T cells in Graves' hyperthyroidism and ophthalmopathy. General study results and limits: The authors' 13 V-J model separated ophthalmopathy from stable hyperthyroidism.

There were TCR beta CDR3 regions amplified from RNA transcripts. The HTBI primer set drove a first-round RT-PCR of the TCR CDR3. Using its own MiXCR run on the multiplex PCR reads, TCRdb lists one record per CDR3 protein. The repertoire has roughly 500,000 distinct CDR3 sequences, roughly 50% of them found once; the top ten carry over 15%. This clonotype was counted at least ten times. Its antigen remains unidentified. V shed 8 bases and J shed 0 bases, with 14 bases lying between them. The CDR3 has 14 amino acids. The germline gives CDR1 SEHNR, CDR2 FQNEAQ (reference sequence). The sequenced sample was peripheral blood or thyroid tissue (not recorded which). This sequence joins TRBV7-9 and TRBJ2-7; D could derive from TRBD1 or TRBD2 (6 bases each). The origin of this receptor is an adult woman with Graves' disease, either hyperthyroidism or ophthalmopathy (not recorded which). Written as DNA, the CDR3 is TGTGCCAGCCGGGAAGGGGGGAGCTCCTACGAGCAGTACTTC. Its translation: CASREGGSSYEQYF.